This T cell receptor (beta chain) was recorded in a study of blood T cells in healthy people across ages. Points from the study as a whole: Per million T cells, TCR beta diversity dropped about linearly as age rose. Diversity was estimated from one million T cells, and these estimates were considered underestimates.

This clonotype has more than one count but fewer than ten. Its antigen is not identified. A second roughly 7 to 11 cycle PCR used barcoded and J-beta primers. TCRdb fed the 5' RACE reads into MiXCR, producing one record per CDR3 protein. The sample records 1.5 million to 2 million distinct CDR3 sequences, about 31% being singletons. There were healthy Caucasian individuals from Russia, aged roughly 6 to 100, serving as donors. Input material: blood. The source is a woman aged 30 to 39 in good health.

The CDR3 is CASSLTSGIVYEQYF. For the CDR3, the DNA is TGTGCCAGCAGCCTTACTAGCGGGATAGTCTACGAGCAGTACTTC. The chain joins TRBV3-1 to TRBJ2-7; 10 bases map to TRBD2. The CDR3 sequence is 15 residues long. The V gene's germline CDR1 is LGHDT and CDR2 YNNKEL (reference sequence). V gave up 4 bases and J gave up 3 bases; unmatched junction bases: 6.